A single T cell receptor beta chain is shown here with its context. Repertoires were generated with immunoSEQ multiplex PCR, while TCRdb's copy carries only in-frame clones and drops some. Of 170,000 or so clones listed, more than 70% are singletons. V shed 1 base, J shed 5 bases, and the junction held 3 bases outside the gene matches. This CDR3 contains 14 residues. Germline CDR1 is LGHDT and CDR2 is YNNKEL (reference sequence). These data belong to a study of blood T cell repertoires in COVID-19. The origin of this receptor is a middle-aged man who had recovered from COVID-19. The sequenced sample was PBMCs or T cells enriched from blood (not recorded which). The rearrangement joins TRBV3-1 (or the pseudogene TRBV3-2) to TRBJ1-2; the match to TRBD1 covers 8 bases. DNA of the CDR3: TGTGCCAGCAGCCAAGGGACAGGGCAATATGGCTACACCTTC. Translating gives CASSQGTGQYGYTF.